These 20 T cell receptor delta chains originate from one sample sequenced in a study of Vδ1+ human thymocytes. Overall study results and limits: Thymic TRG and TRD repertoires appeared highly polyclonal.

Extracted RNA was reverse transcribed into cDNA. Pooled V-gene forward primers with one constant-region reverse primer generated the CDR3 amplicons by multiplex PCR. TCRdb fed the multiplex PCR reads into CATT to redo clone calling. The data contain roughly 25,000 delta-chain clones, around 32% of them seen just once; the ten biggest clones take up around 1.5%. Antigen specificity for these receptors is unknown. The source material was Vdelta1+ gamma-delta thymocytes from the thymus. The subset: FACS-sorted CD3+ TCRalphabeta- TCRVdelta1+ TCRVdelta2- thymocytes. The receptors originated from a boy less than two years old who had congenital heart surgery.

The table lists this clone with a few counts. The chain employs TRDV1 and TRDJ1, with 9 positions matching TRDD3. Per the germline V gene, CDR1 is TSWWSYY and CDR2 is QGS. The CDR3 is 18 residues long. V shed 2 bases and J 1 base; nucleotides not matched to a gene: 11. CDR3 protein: CALGENGGDTPGTDKLIF. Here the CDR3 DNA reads TGTGCTCTTGGGGAAAATGGCGGGGATACGCCCGGCACCGATAAACTCATCTTT.

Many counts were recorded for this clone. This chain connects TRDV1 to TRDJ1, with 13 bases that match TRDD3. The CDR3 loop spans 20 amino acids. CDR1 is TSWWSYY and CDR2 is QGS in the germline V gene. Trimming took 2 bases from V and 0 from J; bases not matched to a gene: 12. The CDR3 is CALGESGGTGGYGYTDKLIF. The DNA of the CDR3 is TGTGCTCTTGGGGAATCCGGGGGAACTGGGGGATACGGTTACACCGATAAACTCATCTTT.

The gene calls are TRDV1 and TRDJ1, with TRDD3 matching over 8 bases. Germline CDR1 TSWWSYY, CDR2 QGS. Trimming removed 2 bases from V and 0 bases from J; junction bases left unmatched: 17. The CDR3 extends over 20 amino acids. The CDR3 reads CALGETEGRSLGAYTDKLIF. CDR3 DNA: TGTGCTCTTGGGGAAACCGAGGGCCGTTCACTGGGGGCCTACACCGATAAACTCATCTTT.

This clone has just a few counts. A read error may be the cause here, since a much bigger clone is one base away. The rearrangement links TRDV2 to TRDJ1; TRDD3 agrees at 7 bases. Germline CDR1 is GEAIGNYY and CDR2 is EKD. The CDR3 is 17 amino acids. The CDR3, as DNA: TGTGCCTGTGACCCCCGCCCCTGGGGGCTTTACACCGATAAACGCATCTTT. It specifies CACDPRPWGLYTDKRIF.

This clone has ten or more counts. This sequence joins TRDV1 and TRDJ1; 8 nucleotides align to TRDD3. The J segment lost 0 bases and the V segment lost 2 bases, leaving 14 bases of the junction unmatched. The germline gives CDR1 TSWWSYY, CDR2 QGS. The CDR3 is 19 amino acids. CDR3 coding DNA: TGTGCTCTTGGGGAATTATACCGAGTACTGGGGGTTGACACCGATAAACTCATCTTT. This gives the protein CALGELYRVLGVDTDKLIF.

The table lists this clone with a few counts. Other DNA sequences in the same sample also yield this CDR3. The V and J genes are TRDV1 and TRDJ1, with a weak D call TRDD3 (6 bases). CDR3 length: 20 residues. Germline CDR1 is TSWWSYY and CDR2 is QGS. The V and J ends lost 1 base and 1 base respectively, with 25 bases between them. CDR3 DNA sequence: TGTGCTCTTGGGGAACGGGCCCAGACTAGTGGGGGTCCCGTCACCGATAAACTCATCTTT. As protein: CALGERAQTSGGPVTDKLIF.

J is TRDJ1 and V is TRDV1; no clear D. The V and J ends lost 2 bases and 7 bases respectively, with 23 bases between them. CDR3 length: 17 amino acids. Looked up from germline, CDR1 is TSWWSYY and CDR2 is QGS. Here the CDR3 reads CALGEIRVSERAGKLIF. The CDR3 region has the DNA TGTGCTCTTGGGGAAATCAGAGTCAGCGAAAGGGCGGGTAAACTCATCTTT.

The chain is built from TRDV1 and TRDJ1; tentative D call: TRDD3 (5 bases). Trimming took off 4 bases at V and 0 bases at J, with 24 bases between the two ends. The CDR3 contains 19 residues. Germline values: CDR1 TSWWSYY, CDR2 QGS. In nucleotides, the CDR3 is TGTGCTCTTGGGGGGCGGGCACCGATACACGGATCCCACACCGATAAACTCATCTTT. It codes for CALGGRAPIHGSHTDKLIF.

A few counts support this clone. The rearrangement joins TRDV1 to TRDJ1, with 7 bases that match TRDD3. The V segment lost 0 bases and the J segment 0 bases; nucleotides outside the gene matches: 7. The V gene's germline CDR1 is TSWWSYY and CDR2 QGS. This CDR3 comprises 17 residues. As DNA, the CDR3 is TGTGCTCTTGGGGAACTCAGTACTGGGGATTACACCGATAAACTCATCTTT. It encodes CALGELSTGDYTDKLIF.

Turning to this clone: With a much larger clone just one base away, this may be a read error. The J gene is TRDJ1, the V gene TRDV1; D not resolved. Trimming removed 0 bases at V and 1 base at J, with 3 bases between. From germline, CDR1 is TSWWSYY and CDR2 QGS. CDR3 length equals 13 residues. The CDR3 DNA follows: TGTGCTCTTGGGGAACTGTTCACCGATAAACTCATCTTT. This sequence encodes CALGELFTDKLIF.

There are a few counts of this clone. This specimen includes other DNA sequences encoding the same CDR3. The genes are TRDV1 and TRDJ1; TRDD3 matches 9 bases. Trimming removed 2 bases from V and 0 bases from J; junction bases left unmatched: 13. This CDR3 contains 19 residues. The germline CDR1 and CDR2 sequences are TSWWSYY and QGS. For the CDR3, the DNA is TGTGCTCTTGGGGAATTAAAGGGGGATACCGGGGGGTACACCGATAAACTCATCTTT. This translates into CALGELKGDTGGYTDKLIF.

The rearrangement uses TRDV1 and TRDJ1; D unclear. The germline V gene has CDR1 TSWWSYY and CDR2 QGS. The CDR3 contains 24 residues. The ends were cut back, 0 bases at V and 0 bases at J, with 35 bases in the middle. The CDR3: CALGELLSLTQPGGPLVYTDKLIF. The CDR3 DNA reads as TGTGCTCTTGGGGAACTTCTATCCCTCACCCAACCGGGCGGACCCCTGGTGTACACCGATAAACTCATCTTT.

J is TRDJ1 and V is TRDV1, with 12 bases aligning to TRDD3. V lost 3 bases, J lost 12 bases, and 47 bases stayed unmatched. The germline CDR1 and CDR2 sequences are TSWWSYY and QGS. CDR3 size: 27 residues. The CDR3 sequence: CALGDLSLSLPTNRRANTGGYLSKVIF. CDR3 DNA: TGTGCTCTTGGGGATCTTTCTCTCTCCCTTCCTACCAACCGGCGGGCGAATACTGGGGGATACTTATCGAAGGTCATCTTT.

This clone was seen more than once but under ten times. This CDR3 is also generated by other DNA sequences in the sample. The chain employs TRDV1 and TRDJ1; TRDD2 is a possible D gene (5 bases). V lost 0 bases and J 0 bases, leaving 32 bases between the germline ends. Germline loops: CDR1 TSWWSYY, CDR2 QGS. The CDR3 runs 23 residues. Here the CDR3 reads CALGELVLFERSRFSLYTDKLIF. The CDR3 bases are TGTGCTCTTGGGGAACTAGTGCTCTTCGAGAGGAGCAGATTTTCCTTGTACACCGATAAACTCATCTTT.

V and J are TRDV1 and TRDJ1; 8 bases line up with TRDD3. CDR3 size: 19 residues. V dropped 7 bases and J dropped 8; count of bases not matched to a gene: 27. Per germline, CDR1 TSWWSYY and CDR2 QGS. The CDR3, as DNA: TGTGCTCTTGTCCTTTTTAGTAGAGGTCTGGGGGACCACGTTCCGAAACTCATCTTT. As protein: CALVLFSRGLGDHVPKLIF.

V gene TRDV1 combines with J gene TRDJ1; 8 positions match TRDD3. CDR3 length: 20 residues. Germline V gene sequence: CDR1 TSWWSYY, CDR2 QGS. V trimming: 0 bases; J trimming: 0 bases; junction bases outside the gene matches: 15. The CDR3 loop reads CALGELDNLPLGGNTDKLIF. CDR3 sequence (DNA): TGTGCTCTTGGGGAACTAGACAACCTCCCACTGGGGGGTAACACCGATAAACTCATCTTT.

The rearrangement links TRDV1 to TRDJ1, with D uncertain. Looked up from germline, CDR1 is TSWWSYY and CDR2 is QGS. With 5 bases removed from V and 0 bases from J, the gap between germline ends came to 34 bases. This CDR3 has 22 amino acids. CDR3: CALGPPVGSRGISTWYTDKLIF. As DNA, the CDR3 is TGTGCTCTTGGGCCTCCCGTGGGTTCCCGCGGAATTTCTACTTGGTACACCGATAAACTCATCTTT.

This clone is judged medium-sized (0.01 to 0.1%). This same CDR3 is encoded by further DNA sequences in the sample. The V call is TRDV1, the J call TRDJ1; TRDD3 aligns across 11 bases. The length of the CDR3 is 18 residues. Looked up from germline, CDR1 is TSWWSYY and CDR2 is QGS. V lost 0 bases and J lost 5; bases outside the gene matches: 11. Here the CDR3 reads CALGELFLHWGISDKLIF. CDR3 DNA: TGTGCTCTTGGGGAACTATTCCTTCACTGGGGGATATCGGATAAACTCATCTTT.

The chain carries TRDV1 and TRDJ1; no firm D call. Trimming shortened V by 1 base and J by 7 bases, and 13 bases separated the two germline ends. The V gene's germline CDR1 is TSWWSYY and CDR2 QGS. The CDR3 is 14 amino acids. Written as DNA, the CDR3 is TGTGCTCTTGGGGAACGTATCCCCTCGGGTAAACTCATCTTT. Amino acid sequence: CALGERIPSGKLIF.

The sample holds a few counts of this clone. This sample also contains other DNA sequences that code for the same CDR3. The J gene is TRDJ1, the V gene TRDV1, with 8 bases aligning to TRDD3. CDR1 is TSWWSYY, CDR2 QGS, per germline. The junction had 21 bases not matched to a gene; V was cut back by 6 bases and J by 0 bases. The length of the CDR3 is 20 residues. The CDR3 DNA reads TGTGCTCTTGGACAGCACGGAACGGGATACGGTCTTCGGTACACCGATAAACTCATCTTT. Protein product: CALGQHGTGYGLRYTDKLIF.